This note documents a single T cell receptor (beta chain) sequence. This specimen comes from a study of blood T cell repertoires in COVID-19. The J segment lost 3 bases and the V segment lost 4 bases, leaving 12 bases of the junction unmatched. Germline V CDR1 and CDR2: SGHRS, YFSETQ. This CDR3 region has 19 residues. The assay was immunoSEQ multiplex PCR, and TCRdb's table has in-frame clones only and misses some. The table includes 90,000 to 130,000 clones, more than 75% detected once. The sequenced sample consisted of peripheral blood. The clonotype comes from a woman between 45 and 60 years old with acute or convalescent COVID-19. V usage is TRBV5-1 and J usage is TRBJ2-3; TRBD2 aligns across 15 bases. The CDR3 is CASSTGLAGGGLVTDTQYF. The CDR3 DNA sequence: TGCGCCAGCAGCACAGGACTAGCGGGAGGGGGTTTGGTTACAGATACGCAGTATTTT.